This paragraph reports one TCR beta chain. Its antigen has not been determined. Per-nucleotide qualities are absent, and no much larger clonotype sits a single base away. As encoded in the germline V gene, CDR1 is SQVTM while CDR2 is ANQGSEA. Reading from cysteine to phenylalanine, the CDR3 counts 19 amino acids. The CDR3 DNA has 57 bases and is translated from base 1. V is cut back by 2 bases and J by 0 bases, with 14 bases in the junction unmatched. The immunoSEQ Assay, a bias-controlled multiplex PCR, was used to amplify TCRbeta CDR3 regions from genomic DNA. In the paper's pipeline: The number of nucleated cells in each sample was estimated by amplification of reference gene primers within the assay. Sequence reads were collapsed and filtered to measure the absolute abundance of every unique TCRbeta CDR3 rearrangement. Productive Simpson clonality was computed per sample as the square root of Simpson's diversity index over productive rearrangements. Drawn from immuneACCESS, this table holds only the in-frame rearrangements with V and J called that TCRdb kept. Clones are partly lost; checked studies trace under half to an unresolved V gene and leave the rest unexplained. V and J calls and clone size are given by that table; D and trimming were obtained from the DNA. The sample data list tens of thousands of clones, and around 86% of these were observed just once. Less than 5.5% of the sample lies in the top ten.

The data were taken from a study of blood T cell repertoires in COVID-19 (dated by TCRdb to 2018 to 2020). Background for the entire study: Samples from collaborators originated in the United States, Italy and Spain and spanned both the acute and convalescent phases of COVID-19. The material from the prospective study consisted of cDNA or gDNA derived from T cells, B-cell-depleted T cells, or PBMCs. Subjects who had been exposed to COVID-19, were actively infected with it, or had recovered from it provided the deeply sampled blood TCRbeta repertoires that made up the dataset. A freely available public database, intended as a resource for researchers studying the immune response to SARS-CoV-2, is where the repertoires were released. Samples were obtained from the ongoing ImmuneRACE study (first 160 participants) and from over 1,000 subjects provided by 6 global collaborators. Nearly every sample came with metadata listing a de-identified subject ID, COVID-19 status, age in years and sex. Where available, HLA class I and class II types were obtained from metadata supplied by the sample provider rather than from assay-based typing.

The paper as a whole reports these results and caveats: How much clinical and demographic metadata was included differed by source and by participant, and the metadata was provided uncurated.

Collaborating institutions collected whole blood in K2EDTA tubes following their own protocols. For TCRbeta analysis, collaborator samples were shipped as frozen whole blood, as isolated PBMCs, or as DNA extracted from either sample type. Sequenced input: peripheral blood. The rearrangement combines TRBV29-1 with TRBJ2-1, with 9 middle bases fitting TRBD2. The TCR originated in a human donor in a cohort sampled during active COVID-19. In nucleotides, the sequence is TGCAGCGTTGAACATGGGGGGCTAGCGGGATCAAACTCCTACAATGAGCAGTTCTTC. Protein translation: CSVEHGGLAGSNSYNEQFF.